This is a list of T cell receptor beta chains from one sample in a study of OX40 agonist ivuxolimab in advanced cancers. Profiling relied on immunoSEQ multiplex PCR, and the TCRdb table lists in-frame clones only, not all of them. The sample contains fewer than 85,000 clones, 88% of which appear only once. The sequencing used CD4+ or CD8+ T cells sorted from blood, collected in a trial of the OX40 agonist ivuxolimab. These receptors originate from an adult with an advanced solid tumor such as melanoma, head and neck, liver or kidney cancer. CDR3s include the opening cysteine and the closing phenylalanine or tryptophan. A D gene is named only where the DNA matches it firmly. The size field is filled for only some rows; it gives once, few, many or a size class.

v_gene	d_gene	j_gene	abundance	CDR3nt	CDR3aa
TRBV4-2	.	TRBJ2-7	few	TGTGCCAGCAGCCAAGACTATTCCTACGAGCAGTACTTC	CASSQDYSYEQYF
TRBV28	.	TRBJ2-7	few	TGTGCCAGTCTCCCGGGACACGACTCCGATGGGCAGTACTTC	CASLPGHDSDGQYF
TRBV6-5	.	TRBJ2-3	once	TGTGCCAGCGTGGGTCAGATCACAGATACGCAGTATTTT	CASVGQITDTQYF
TRBV30	.	TRBJ2-6	.	TGTGCCTGGAATTATGGCAGAGCTGGGGCCAACGTCCTGACTTTC	CAWNYGRAGANVLTF
TRBV29-1	.	TRBJ2-2	.	TGCAGCGTTGAAACCATTCCGGGGGCCGGGGAGCTGTTTTTT	CSVETIPGAGELFF
TRBV11-2	.	TRBJ1-6	.	TGTGCCAGTGCACGAAACCGGGCCCCCAGGGCGTCACCCCTCCACTTT	CASARNRAPRASPLHF
TRBV18	TRBD1	TRBJ1-2	.	TGTGCCAGCTCACCAGTGAGAGAGCAGGGGGCCAATGGCTACACCTTC	CASSPVREQGANGYTF
TRBV5-4	.	TRBJ1-2	.	TGTGCCAGCAGCACTTGGGACGCCAGGGGCTACACCTTC	CASSTWDARGYTF
TRBV4-1	TRBD1	TRBJ2-7	.	TGCGCCAGCAGCCCCGGGACAGGGATCTACGAGCAGTACTTC	CASSPGTGIYEQYF
TRBV18	.	TRBJ2-1	.	TGTGCCAGCTCACCCGGAGAGGGTGAGCAGTTCTTC	CASSPGEGEQFF
TRBV28	TRBD1	TRBJ1-6	.	TGTGCCAGCAGTTTCTACAGGGGGTTAAATTCACCCCTCCACTTT	CASSFYRGLNSPLHF
TRBV25-1	.	TRBJ2-3	.	TGTGCCAGCAGTACGACCGGGACTCCGACTGAAACGCAGTATTTT	CASSTTGTPTETQYF
TRBV4-3	.	TRBJ1-5	once	TGCGCCAGCAGCCAAGATTGGGATCAGCCCCAGCATTTT	CASSQDWDQPQHF
TRBV6-5	.	TRBJ1-4	.	TGTGCCAGCAGCCGGGCGGGAGGAAAACTGTTTTTT	CASSRAGGKLFF
TRBV28	.	TRBJ1-1	.	TGTGCCAGCAGCCTTCCGGGAGGACTCGAAGCTTTCTTT	CASSLPGGLEAFF
TRBV7-8	.	TRBJ1-4	once	TGTGCCAGCAGCCCTACAGGGTTAGGGGAAAAACTGTTTTTT	CASSPTGLGEKLFF
TRBV15	TRBD2	TRBJ2-3	few	TGTGCCACCAGCAGAGACAAGCGGGGACCTTCAGATACGCAGTATTTT	CATSRDKRGPSDTQYF
TRBV4-3	.	TRBJ2-6	.	TGCGCCAGCAGCCAACTATTTTCCGGGGCCAACGTCCTGACTTTC	CASSQLFSGANVLTF
TRBV28	.	TRBJ2-4	.	TGTGCCAGCAGTCCGAGAGCCCTAGCCAAAAACATTCAGTACTTC	CASSPRALAKNIQYF
TRBV15	.	TRBJ2-7	once	TGTGCCACCAGCAGAGATCGGCGGGAACACTACGAGCAGTACTTC	CATSRDRREHYEQYF
TRBV30	TRBD1	TRBJ1-4	.	TGTGCCTGGCACCCTCTCGGGACAGATAATGAAAAACTGTTTTTT	CAWHPLGTDNEKLFF